This T cell receptor beta chain was found in a study of T-cell reconstitution after alpha-beta-depleted transplantation in children. Findings and caveats of the study: In some patients, recipient T cells and intrathymic progenitors surviving conditioning explained high day-60 diversity. Reportedly, roughly two months post-transplant, alpha-beta T cells arose from several hundred expanded graft clones.

V lost 0 bases to trimming and J lost 9 bases, with 12 bases between them. In germline, CDR1 is SGHNT, CDR2 YENEEA. The CDR3 extends over 14 amino acids. A TCRbeta library incorporating unique molecular identifiers was prepared. MiXCR, run by TCRdb on the PCR reads, gives a single entry per CDR3 protein. The sample includes about 580,000 distinct CDR3 sequences, 25% to 30% seen only once; the top ten take less than 40%. Turning to this clonotype: What it binds is unknown.

The TCR sequence derives from a boy under two years old with Wiskott-Aldrich syndrome, due to receive a stem cell transplant. The gene calls are TRBV11-3 and TRBJ2-1; tentative D call: TRBD2 (5 bases). The source was PBMCs, collected before TCRalphabeta/CD19-depleted stem cell transplant. The CDR3, as DNA: TGTGCCAGCAGCTTAGATCGTACACTAGGTGAGCAGTTCTTC. It is translated as CASSLDRTLGEQFF.